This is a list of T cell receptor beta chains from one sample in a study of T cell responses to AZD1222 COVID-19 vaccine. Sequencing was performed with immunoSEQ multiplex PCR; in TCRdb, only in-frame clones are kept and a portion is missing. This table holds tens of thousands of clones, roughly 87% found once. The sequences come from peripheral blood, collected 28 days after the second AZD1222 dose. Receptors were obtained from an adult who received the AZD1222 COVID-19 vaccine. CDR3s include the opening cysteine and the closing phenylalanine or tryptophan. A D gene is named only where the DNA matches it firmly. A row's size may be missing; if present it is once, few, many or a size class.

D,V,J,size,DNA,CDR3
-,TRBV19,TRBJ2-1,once,TGTGCCAGTAGGTTCGTGGGCGGCGATGAGCAGTTCTTC,CASRFVGGDEQFF
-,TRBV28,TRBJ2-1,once,TGTGCCAGCAGCCCAGGGGGGAGAGACAATGAGCAGTTCTTC,CASSPGGRDNEQFF
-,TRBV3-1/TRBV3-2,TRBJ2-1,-,TGTGCCAGCAGCCAAGATAGGGCAGGGCCCAACAATGAGCAGTTCTTC,CASSQDRAGPNNEQFF
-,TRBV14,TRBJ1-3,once,TGTGCCAGCAGCCAAAGGACACCGATCTCTGGAAACACCATATATTTT,CASSQRTPISGNTIYF
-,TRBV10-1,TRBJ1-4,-,TGCGCCAGCAGTGAACGGCAGGGAGGCGAAAAACTGTTTTTT,CASSERQGGEKLFF
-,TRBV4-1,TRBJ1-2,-,TGCGCCAGCAGCCACCCAATGAAGAACTATGGCTACACCTTC,CASSHPMKNYGYTF
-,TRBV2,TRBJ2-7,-,TGTGCCAGCGCGACGGAGGGGGGTGAGCAGTACTTC,CASATEGGEQYF
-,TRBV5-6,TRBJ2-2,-,TGTGCCAGCAGCTCCAGGGTTTTAATATCCACCGGGGAGCTGTTTTTT,CASSSRVLISTGELFF
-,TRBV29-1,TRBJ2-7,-,TGCAGCGTTGTGCAGGGCTCCTACGAGCAGTACTTC,CSVVQGSYEQYF
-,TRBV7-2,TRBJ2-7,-,TGTGCCAGCAGCGCCTCCTACGAGCAGTACTTC,CASSASYEQYF
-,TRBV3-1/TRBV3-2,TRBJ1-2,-,TGTGCCAGCAGCCAGTCAGGGCCCTCTAACTATGGCTACACCTTC,CASSQSGPSNYGYTF
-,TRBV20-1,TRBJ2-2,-,TGCAGTGCTAGTGGGCCTCGGACCGGGGAGCTGTTTTTT,CSASGPRTGELFF
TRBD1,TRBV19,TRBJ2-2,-,TGTGCCAGTAGTAGATACAGGGGGCGGAACACCGGGGAGCTGTTTTTT,CASSRYRGRNTGELFF
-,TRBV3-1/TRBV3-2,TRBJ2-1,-,TGTGCCAGCAGCCAAGACCCGGCCTCAGGCAGCACTAATGAGCAGTTCTTC,CASSQDPASGSTNEQFF
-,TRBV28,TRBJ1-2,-,TGTGCCAGCAGTTTAGACAGGCCCTGGGGCTACACCTTC,CASSLDRPWGYTF
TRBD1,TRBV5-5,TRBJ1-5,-,TGTGCCAGCAGTTGGGACAGTTATAGCAATCAGCCCCAGCATTTT,CASSWDSYSNQPQHF
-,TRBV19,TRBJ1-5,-,TGTGCCAGTAGTATAGTTGGAACGAAGCATTTT,CASSIVGTKHF
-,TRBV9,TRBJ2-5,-,TGTGCCAGCAGCGTAGCCCCGGGACCAGGGGAGACCCAGTACTTC,CASSVAPGPGETQYF
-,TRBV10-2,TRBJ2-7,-,TGCGCCAGCTCCGAGACAGGTTACGAGCAGTACTTC,CASSETGYEQYF
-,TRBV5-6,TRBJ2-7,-,TGTGCCAGCAGCTTGGTATCCGGATCCTACGAGCAGTACTTC,CASSLVSGSYEQYF
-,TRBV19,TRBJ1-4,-,TGTGCCACCCGAGGTCGGGAAAAACTGTTTTTT,CATRGREKLFF
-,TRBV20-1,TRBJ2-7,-,TGCAGTGCTATGTCCTACGAGCAGTACTTC,CSAMSYEQYF
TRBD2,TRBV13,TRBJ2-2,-,TGTGCCAGCAGCGGACTAGCGGGAAACACCGGGGAGCTGTTTTTT,CASSGLAGNTGELFF
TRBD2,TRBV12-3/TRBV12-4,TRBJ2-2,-,TGTGCCAGTTGGCGGGGGGCCGGGGAGCTGTTTTTT,CASWRGAGELFF
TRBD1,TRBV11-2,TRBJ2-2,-,TGTGCCAGCAGCCGGGACAGGGGTACCGGGGAGCTGTTTTTT,CASSRDRGTGELFF
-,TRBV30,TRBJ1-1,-,TGTGCCTGGATGGTTTCGGCGGACACTGAAGCTTTCTTT,CAWMVSADTEAFF
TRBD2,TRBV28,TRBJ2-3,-,TGTGCCAGCATGCGGACTAGCGGGGGGGGAATGGCGCAGTATTTT,CASMRTSGGGMAQYF
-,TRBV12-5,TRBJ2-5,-,TGTGCTAGTGGTCCACCTTTAAGAGCCCAAGAGACCCAGTACTTC,CASGPPLRAQETQYF
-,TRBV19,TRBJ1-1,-,TGTGCCAGTAGTATATCTCGGGGAACTGAAGCTTTCTTT,CASSISRGTEAFF
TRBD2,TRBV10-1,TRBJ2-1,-,TGCGCCAGCAGTCGCGGGGGTGTCCTGGTGGAAGAGCAGTTCTTC,CASSRGGVLVEEQFF
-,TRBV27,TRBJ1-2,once,TGTGCCAGCAGTTTGCTTCCGGGATCTTGGTATGGCTACACCTTC,CASSLLPGSWYGYTF
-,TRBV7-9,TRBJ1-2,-,TGTGCCAGCAGCTTAGGGCAGATGCTAAACATTAACTATGGCTACACCTTC,CASSLGQMLNINYGYTF
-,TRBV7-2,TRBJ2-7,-,TGTGCCAGCAGCTTAGGGGGCCCGGAGTCCTACGAGCAGTACTTC,CASSLGGPESYEQYF
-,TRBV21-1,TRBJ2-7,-,TGTGCCAGCAGCAAAGGGGGATTATACGAGCAGTACTTC,CASSKGGLYEQYF
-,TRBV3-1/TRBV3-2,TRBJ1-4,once,TGTGCCAGCAGCCAAGACCCCAACAGGGTAGAAAAACTGTTTTTT,CASSQDPNRVEKLFF
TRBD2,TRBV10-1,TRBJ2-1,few,TGCGCCAGCAGTGAGGGTCGGGGACTAGCGGGAGGGGATGAGCAGTTCTTC,CASSEGRGLAGGDEQFF
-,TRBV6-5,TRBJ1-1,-,TGTGCCAGCAGTCATAGCAGGGGTGAAGGAGCTTTCTTT,CASSHSRGEGAFF
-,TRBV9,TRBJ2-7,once,TGTGCCAGCAGCCCCCGGGGCAGGGGGGTCTACGAGCAGTACTTC,CASSPRGRGVYEQYF
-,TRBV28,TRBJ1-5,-,TGTGCCAGCAGTTTTATTTTAAGGGGCCATCAGCCCCAGCATTTT,CASSFILRGHQPQHF
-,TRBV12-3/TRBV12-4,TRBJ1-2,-,TGTGCCAGCAACCAGGGACCTAACTATGGCTACACCTTC,CASNQGPNYGYTF
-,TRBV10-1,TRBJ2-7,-,TGCGCCAGCAGTCGGATTCGCCCCCCTATTAACGAGCAGTACTTC,CASSRIRPPINEQYF
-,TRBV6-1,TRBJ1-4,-,TGTGCCAGCAGTGTTATGGGGCCGGCGACTAATGAAAAACTGTTTTTT,CASSVMGPATNEKLFF
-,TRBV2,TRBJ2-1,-,TGTGCCAGCACCGGCCAGTACAATGAGCAGTTCTTC,CASTGQYNEQFF